This T cell receptor beta chain originates from a study of shared clonotypes between healthy human individuals. Libraries were prepared by immunoSEQ multiplex PCR; TCRdb keeps only in-frame clonotypes and omits some of them. The profile covers under 1,100,000 clones, with around 74% appearing a single time and approximately 1.3% taken by the ten largest. This clone was seen more than once but under ten times. Material: memory CD4+ T cells sorted from blood. Subset indicated: CD45RA-negative fraction. This clonotype originated in a man aged 18 to 29 in good health.

This CDR3 is CASSSSRGVSNQPQHF. The CDR3 DNA follows: TGTGCCAGCAGCTCTAGTAGAGGGGTTAGCAATCAGCCCCAGCATTTT. The rearrangement uses TRBV7-9 and TRBJ1-5, with TRBD1 as a possible D gene (5 bases). CDR3 size: 16 residues. The V end lost 4 bases, the J end lost 0 bases, and 13 bases lay between the germline ends. The V gene's germline CDR1 is SEHNR and CDR2 FQNEAQ (reference sequence).